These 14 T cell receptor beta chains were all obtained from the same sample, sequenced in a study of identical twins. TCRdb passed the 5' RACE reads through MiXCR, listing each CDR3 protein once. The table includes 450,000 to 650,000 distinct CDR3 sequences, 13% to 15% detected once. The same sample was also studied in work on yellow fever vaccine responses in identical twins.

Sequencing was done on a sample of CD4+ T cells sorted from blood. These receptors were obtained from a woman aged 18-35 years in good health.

CDR3: CATSDWDTNTDTQYF. The CDR3 bases are TGTGCCACCAGTGATTGGGACACAAACACAGATACGCAGTATTTT. The chain is built from TRBV24-1 and TRBJ2-3, with a weak D call TRBD1 (6 bases). The V gene lost 2 bases and the J gene lost 2 bases, with 10 bases spanning the gap. Looked up from germline, CDR1 is KGHDR and CDR2 is SFDVKD. The CDR3 has 15 amino acids.

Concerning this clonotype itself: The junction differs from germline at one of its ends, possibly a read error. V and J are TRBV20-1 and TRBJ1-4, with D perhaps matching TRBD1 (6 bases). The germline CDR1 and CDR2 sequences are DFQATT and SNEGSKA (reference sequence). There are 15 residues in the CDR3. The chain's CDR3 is CSSRVKGHTYEKLFF. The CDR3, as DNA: TGCAGTTCTAGAGTGAAGGGACATACATACGAAAAACTGTTTTTT.

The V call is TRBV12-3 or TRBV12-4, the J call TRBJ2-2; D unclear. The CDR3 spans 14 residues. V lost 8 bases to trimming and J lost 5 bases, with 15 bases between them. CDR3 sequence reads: CASGTPHRTGELFF. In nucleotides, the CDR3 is TGTGCCAGCGGTACCCCCCATAGAACCGGGGAGCTGTTTTTT.

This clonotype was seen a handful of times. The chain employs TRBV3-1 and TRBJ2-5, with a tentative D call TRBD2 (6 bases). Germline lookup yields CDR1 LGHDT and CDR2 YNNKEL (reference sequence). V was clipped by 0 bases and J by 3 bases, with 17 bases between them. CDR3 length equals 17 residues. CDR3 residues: CASSQDPGLPLKETQYF. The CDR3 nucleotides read TGTGCCAGCAGCCAAGATCCGGGACTCCCACTTAAAGAGACCCAGTACTTC.

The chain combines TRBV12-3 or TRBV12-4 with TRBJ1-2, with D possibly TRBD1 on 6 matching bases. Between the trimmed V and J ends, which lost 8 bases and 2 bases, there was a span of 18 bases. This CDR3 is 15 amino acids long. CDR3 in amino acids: CASLPSGTINYGYTF. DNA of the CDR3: TGTGCCAGCCTTCCCTCCGGGACAATCAACTATGGCTACACCTTC.

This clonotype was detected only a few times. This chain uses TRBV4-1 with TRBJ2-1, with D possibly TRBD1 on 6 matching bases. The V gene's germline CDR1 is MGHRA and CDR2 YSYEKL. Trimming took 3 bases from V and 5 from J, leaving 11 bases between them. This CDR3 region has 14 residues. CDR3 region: CASSQGARDNEQFF. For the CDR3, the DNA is TGCGCCAGCAGCCAGGGGGCCCGGGACAATGAGCAGTTCTTC.

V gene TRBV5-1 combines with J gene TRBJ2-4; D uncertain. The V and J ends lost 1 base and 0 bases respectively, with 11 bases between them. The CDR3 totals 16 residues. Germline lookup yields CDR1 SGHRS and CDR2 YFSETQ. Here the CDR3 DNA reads TGCGCCAGCAGCTTGAGCTCCCAGCTAGCCAAAAACATTCAGTACTTC. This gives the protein CASSLSSQLAKNIQYF.

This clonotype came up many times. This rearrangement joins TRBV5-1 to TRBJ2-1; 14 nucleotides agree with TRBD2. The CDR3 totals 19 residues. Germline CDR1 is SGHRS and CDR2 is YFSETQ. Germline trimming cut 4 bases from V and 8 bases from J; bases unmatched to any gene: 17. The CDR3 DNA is TGCGCCAGCAGCCCGTCATTCTTGACTAGCGGGAGGGCCATTGATGAGCAGTTCTTC. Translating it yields CASSPSFLTSGRAIDEQFF.

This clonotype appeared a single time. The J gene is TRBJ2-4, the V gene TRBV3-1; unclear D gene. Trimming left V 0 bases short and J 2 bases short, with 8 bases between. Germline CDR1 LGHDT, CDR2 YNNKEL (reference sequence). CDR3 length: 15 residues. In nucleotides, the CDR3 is TGTGCCAGCAGCCAAGATCCGGGTTCCAAAAACATTCAGTACTTC. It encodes CASSQDPGSKNIQYF.

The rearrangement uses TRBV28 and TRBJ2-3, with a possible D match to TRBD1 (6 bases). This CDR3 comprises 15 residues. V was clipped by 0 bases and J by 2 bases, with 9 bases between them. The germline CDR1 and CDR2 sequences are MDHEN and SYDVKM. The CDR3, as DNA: TGTGCCAGCAGTTTATGGCAGGGGAACACAGATACGCAGTATTTT. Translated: CASSLWQGNTDTQYF.

This CDR3 is CASSSGTGRLAFF. Written as DNA, the CDR3 is TGTGCCAGCAGCTCCGGGACAGGGAGGCTGGCTTTCTTT. This rearrangement joins TRBV7-8 to TRBJ1-1; 9 positions agree with TRBD1. The germline V gene has CDR1 SGHVS and CDR2 FQNEAQ. V lost 4 bases to trimming and J lost 11 bases; unmatched junction nucleotides: 8. The CDR3 consists of 13 residues. Full variable domain (outside the CDR3, taken from reference TRBV7-8 and TRBJ1-1): GAGVSQSPRYKVAKRGQDVALRCDPISGHVSLFWYQQALGQGPEFLTYFQNEAQLDKSGLPSDRFFAERPEGSVSTLKIQRTQQEDSAVYLCASSSGTGRLAFFGQGTRLTVV.

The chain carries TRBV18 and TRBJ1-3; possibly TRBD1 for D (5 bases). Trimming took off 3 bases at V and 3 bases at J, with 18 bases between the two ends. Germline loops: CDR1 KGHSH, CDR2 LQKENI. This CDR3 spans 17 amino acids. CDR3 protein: CASSPSTGRIVGNTIYF. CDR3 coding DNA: TGTGCCAGCTCACCTTCAACAGGACGAATTGTTGGAAACACCATATATTTT. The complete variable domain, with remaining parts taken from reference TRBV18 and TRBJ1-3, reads NAGVMQNPRHLVRRRGQEARLRCSPMKGHSHVYWYRQLPEEGLKFMVYLQKENIIDESGMPKERFSAEFPKEGPSILRIQQVVRGDSAAYFCASSPSTGRIVGNTIYFGEGSWLTVV.

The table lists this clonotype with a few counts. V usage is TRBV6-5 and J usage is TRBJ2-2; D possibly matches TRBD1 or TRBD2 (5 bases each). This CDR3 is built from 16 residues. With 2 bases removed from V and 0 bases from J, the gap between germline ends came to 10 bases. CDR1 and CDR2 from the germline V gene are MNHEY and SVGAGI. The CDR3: CASSYIGTPNTGELFF. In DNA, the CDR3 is TGTGCCAGCAGTTACATAGGGACGCCGAACACCGGGGAGCTGTTTTTT.

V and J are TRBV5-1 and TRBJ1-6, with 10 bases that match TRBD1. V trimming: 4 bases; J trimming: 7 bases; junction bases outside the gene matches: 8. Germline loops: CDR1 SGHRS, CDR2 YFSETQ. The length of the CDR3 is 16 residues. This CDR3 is CASSHRGTGDNSPLHF. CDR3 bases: TGCGCCAGCAGCCATCGTGGGACAGGGGACAATTCACCCCTCCACTTT. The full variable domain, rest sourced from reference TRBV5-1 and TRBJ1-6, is KAGVTQTPRYLIKTRGQQVTLSCSPISGHRSVSWYQQTPGQGLQFLFEYFSETQRNKGNFPGRFSGRQFSNSRSEMNVSTLELGDSALYLCASSHRGTGDNSPLHFGNGTRLTVT.